This T cell receptor (beta chain) was sequenced for a study of control samples from healthy donors and cancer patients. The repertoire was sequenced with immunoSEQ multiplex PCR; TCRdb's copy has only in-frame clones and lacks some. The sample lists roughly 80,000 clones, roughly 88% seen once, with around 5.4% in the top ten. CDR1 SGDLS and CDR2 YYNGEE come from the germline V gene. V gave up 3 bases and J gave up 1 base, with 10 bases separating them. The CDR3 is 14 residues long. The sequence derives from a woman aged 50 to 60 in good health. The V gene is TRBV9, the J gene TRBJ2-5; D not certain. The sequencing input was blood. The CDR3 here is CASSANQVQETQYF. The CDR3 bases are TGTGCCAGCAGCGCCAACCAGGTCCAAGAGACCCAGTACTTC.